The clone carrying this TCR beta chain has ten or more counts. The sample originates from a study of T cells after yellow fever vaccination. For the study at large: Each low-cell-number fraction was prepared by means of SMART-Seq v4 Ultra Low Input. Notes on the study in general: Though it reached lower strength, the secondary response hit its peak faster, day 5 versus 15. Abundant contaminating clonotypes from the bulk population could appear in FACS-sorted repertoires.

TCRdb called the 5' RACE reads again in MiXCR, with one record for every CDR3 protein. This table holds under 55,000 distinct CDR3 sequences, approximately 6.3% found once. CDR3 length: 15 residues. The V end lost 1 base, the J end lost 5 bases, and 17 bases lay between the germline ends. Germline CDR1 and CDR2: SQVTM and ANQGSEA. Sequenced here: CD8+ T cells not binding an NS4B(214-222) dextramer, sorted from PBMCs, sampled 45 days after the yellow fever booster vaccination. The V and J genes are TRBV29-1 and TRBJ2-5; D might be TRBD1 or TRBD2, each matching 5 bases. This TCR was recovered from a man younger than 40 who received the YFV17D yellow fever vaccine. Here the CDR3 DNA reads TGCAGCGTTGAAGTAATCGATTGGGACGGGGAGACCCAGTACTTC. This codes for CSVEVIDWDGETQYF.